The next 16 T cell receptor beta chains were all read from a single sample in a study of shared clonotypes between healthy human individuals. Measured with immunoSEQ multiplex PCR; TCRdb has only the in-frame clones, and not every one. The sample records about 820,000 clones, 85% to 95% being singletons. Terminally differentiated effector memory CD45RA+ cells were excluded from the naive CD8 cells, which were CD45RO-negative and positively selected for CCR7. The sample comprised naive CD8+ T cells sorted from blood. These TCRs come from a young man in good health.

This clone has more than one count but fewer than ten. The chain joins TRBV30 to TRBJ1-1; the D gene is possibly TRBD1 (5 bases). This CDR3 region has 13 residues. The V and J ends lost 2 bases and 12 bases respectively, with 19 bases between them. From germline, CDR1 is GTSNPN and CDR2 SVGIG (reference sequence). CDR3 nucleotide sequence: TGTGCCTGGAGTCCGGGGGACCCGAGGGCATCTTTCTTT. Translated: CAWSPGDPRASFF.

The chain uses TRBV7-9 and TRBJ2-1; D perhaps matches TRBD2 (6 bases). The germline V and J ends were trimmed by 5 bases and 4 bases, with 12 bases remaining between them. Looked up from germline, CDR1 is SEHNR and CDR2 is FQNEAQ (reference sequence). The CDR3 contains 14 residues. The CDR3 spells CASSETSPYNEQFF. In DNA, the CDR3 is TGTGCCAGCAGCGAGACTAGTCCATACAATGAGCAGTTCTTC.

The V gene is TRBV19, the J gene TRBJ2-5, with unresolved D. CDR1 and CDR2 from the germline V gene are LNHDA and SQIVND (reference sequence). The CDR3 runs 15 residues. V lost 1 base and J lost 1, with 10 bases in between. CDR3 nucleotide sequence: TGTGCCAGTAGTATAGGGGGAACACCCCAAGAGACCCAGTACTTC. This codes for CASSIGGTPQETQYF.

V usage is TRBV7-7 and J usage is TRBJ2-1; TRBD2 might be the D (5 bases). V lost 3 bases and J lost 3, with 12 bases in between. CDR3 length: 15 amino acids. Germline V gene lookup returns CDR1 SSHAT and CDR2 FNYEAQ (reference sequence). The CDR3 DNA is TGTGCCAGCAGCTTTGGCGGGCCGGACTACAATGAGCAGTTCTTC. Its translation: CASSFGGPDYNEQFF.

The chain couples TRBV10-3 to TRBJ2-3; D possibly corresponds to TRBD2 (6 bases). This CDR3 region has 15 residues. V was shortened by 9 bases and J by 2 bases, with 18 bases between the two germline ends. CDR1 and CDR2 (germline): ENHRY, SYGVKD. The CDR3 protein is CAIRLQRGLTDTQYF. The CDR3 region has the DNA TGTGCCATTAGACTCCAACGGGGACTCACAGATACGCAGTATTTT.

This clone came up once. This chain links TRBV11-2 with TRBJ2-7; 7 nucleotides match TRBD1. The V gene end was trimmed by 5 bases and the J gene end by 2 bases; junction bases not matched to a gene: 18. The CDR3 is made up of 18 amino acids. Looked up from germline, CDR1 is SGHAT and CDR2 is FQNNGV. The CDR3 spells CASSGHTEWDSPPYEQYF. The CDR3 DNA reads TGTGCCAGCAGCGGACATACTGAGTGGGACAGCCCGCCCTACGAGCAGTACTTC. Full variable domain (missing parts from reference TRBV11-2 and TRBJ2-7): EAGVAQSPRYKIIEKRQSVAFWCNPISGHATLYWYQQILGQGPKLLIQFQNNGVVDDSQLPKDRFSAERLKGVDSTLKIQPAKLEDSAVYLCASSGHTEWDSPPYEQYFGPGTRLTVT.

The chain joins TRBV10-3 to TRBJ2-6; D is perhaps TRBD1 (6 bases). V lost 0 bases to trimming and J lost 0 bases, with 15 bases between them. This CDR3 region has 19 residues. Germline CDR1 reads ENHRY; CDR2 reads SYGVKD. The CDR3 spells CAISESRGPNLSGANVLTF. In nucleotides, the CDR3 is TGTGCCATCAGTGAGTCCAGGGGTCCAAATCTCTCTGGGGCCAACGTCCTGACTTTC.

The chain joins TRBV7-9 to TRBJ1-1; D call uncertain. CDR3 length: 13 amino acids. Germline CDR1 SEHNR, CDR2 FQNEAQ (reference sequence). Trimming took 3 bases from V and 3 from J, leaving 8 bases between them. DNA for the CDR3: TGTGCCAGCAGCTTCTGGGTCGACACTGAAGCTTTCTTT. Its translation: CASSFWVDTEAFF.

The chain recombines TRBV27 with TRBJ2-7; D may correspond to TRBD1 or TRBD2 (5 bases each). The CDR3 totals 14 residues. Germline CDR1 is MNHEY and CDR2 is SMNVEV (reference sequence). V dropped 3 bases and J dropped 7 bases, with 16 bases sitting between them. CDR3 protein: CASSFARAGGEQYF. In nucleotides, the CDR3 is TGTGCCAGCAGTTTTGCCAGGGCCGGCGGGGAGCAGTACTTC.

V and J are TRBV10-3 and TRBJ1-4; the match to TRBD1 covers 7 bases. After removal of 8 bases from V and 5 bases from J, the junction contained 11 bases not matched to a gene. The germline V gene encodes CDR1 ENHRY and CDR2 SYGVKD. The CDR3 has 15 amino acids. CDR3 nucleotides: TGTGCCATCGGGGGGACGAAGACAGGGAATGAAAAACTGTTTTTT. Its translation is CAIGGTKTGNEKLFF.

The chain uses TRBV7-3 and TRBJ2-1; a weak D match, TRBD2 (6 bases). The germline V and J ends were trimmed by 3 bases and 8 bases, with 17 bases remaining between them. Germline V gene lookup returns CDR1 SGHTA and CDR2 FQGTGA. There are 15 residues in the CDR3. The CDR3: CASSLLAPSVDEQFF. Written as DNA, the CDR3 is TGTGCCAGCAGCTTGCTAGCGCCCAGCGTAGATGAGCAGTTCTTC.

The genes are TRBV10-1 and TRBJ2-2; 8 bases are a match to TRBD1. Per germline, CDR1 WNHNN and CDR2 SYGVQD (reference sequence). The length of the CDR3 is 15 residues. V trimming: 8 bases; J trimming: 3 bases; junction bases outside the gene matches: 8. As DNA, the CDR3 is TGCGCCAGCGGGGAGGACAGGGATTACACCGGGGAGCTGTTTTTT. Translated: CASGEDRDYTGELFF.

This chain connects TRBV7-6 to TRBJ2-1; the match to TRBD2 covers 7 bases. CDR3 length equals 17 residues. Per the germline V gene, CDR1 is SGHVS and CDR2 is FNYEAQ. The trim removed 2 bases at V and 9 bases at J, leaving 16 bases unmatched. CDR3 coding DNA: TGTGCCAGCAGCTTAAGTTTGCGGGAGTCTATGCTGGGTGAGCAGTTCTTC. It yields the protein CASSLSLRESMLGEQFF.

This chain joins TRBV4-2 and TRBJ2-7; D remains ambiguous. V was trimmed by 0 bases and J by 0 bases, leaving 9 bases between them. CDR1 and CDR2 from the germline V gene are LGHNA and YNFKEQ. The CDR3 covers 15 residues. In nucleotides, the CDR3 is TGTGCCAGCAGCCAAGAGTCTGAGATCTCCTACGAGCAGTACTTC. Translated: CASSQESEISYEQYF.

This clone was seen once. V and J are TRBV15 and TRBJ2-5, with D possibly being TRBD1 (5 bases). V gave up 2 bases and J gave up 5 bases, with 15 bases separating them. Germline V gene sequence: CDR1 LNHNV, CDR2 YYDKDF (reference sequence). The CDR3 runs to 15 residues. The CDR3 coding sequence is TGTGCCACCAGCAGAAAGCCCAGGGTCGGGGAGACCCAGTACTTC. This translates into CATSRKPRVGETQYF.

The gene calls are TRBV6-6 and TRBJ1-5, with D perhaps matching TRBD1 (6 bases). Looked up from germline, CDR1 is MNHNY and CDR2 is SVGAGI (reference sequence). Deletions cut 6 bases from V and 7 bases from J, with 10 bases between. The CDR3 length is 12 residues. The CDR3 DNA follows: TGTGCCAGCAGGGAGGGGGAACAGCCCCAGCATTTT. Amino acid sequence: CASREGEQPQHF.